The 17 T cell receptor beta chains below were found in one sample sequenced in a study of OX40 agonist ivuxolimab in advanced cancers. Using immunoSEQ multiplex PCR, the repertoire was profiled, and TCRdb retains in-frame clones only, with some absent. The profile shows 55,000 to 80,000 clones, about four fifths of them singletons. The source was CD4+ or CD8+ T cells sorted from blood, collected in a trial of the OX40 agonist ivuxolimab. Receptor source: an adult with an advanced solid tumor such as melanoma, head and neck, liver or kidney cancer.

This clone was counted between two and nine times. The chain employs TRBV19 and TRBJ2-6, with 9 bases fitting TRBD1. After removal of 7 bases from V and 9 bases from J, the junction contained 7 bases not matched to a gene. Looked up from germline, CDR1 is LNHDA and CDR2 is SQIVND (reference sequence). The CDR3 runs to 14 residues. The chain's CDR3 is CASISQGAGNVLTF. The CDR3 bases are TGTGCCAGTATTTCACAGGGGGCAGGCAACGTCCTGACTTTC. Drawing the rest from reference TRBV19 and TRBJ2-6, the complete variable domain is DGGITQSPKYLFRKEGQNVTLSCEQNLNHDAMYWYRQDPGQGLRLIYYSQIVNDFQKGDIAEGYSVSREKKESFPLTVTSAQKNPTAFYLCASISQGAGNVLTFGAGSRLTVL.

A single count supports this clone. The V and J genes are TRBV4-3 and TRBJ2-7, with D possibly matching TRBD1 (6 bases). The CDR3 length is 15 residues. Germline CDR1 reads LGHNA; CDR2 reads YSLEER. V shed 0 bases and J shed 4 bases, with 13 bases lying between them. CDR3 coding DNA: TGCGCCAGCAGCCAAGATGTTCAGGGGCAATACGAGCAGTACTTC. Its translation: CASSQDVQGQYEQYF.

The table lists this clone with a few counts. This chain uses TRBV7-3 with TRBJ2-3; D is ambiguous. CDR3 size: 12 residues. With 4 bases removed from V and 0 bases from J, the gap between germline ends came to 2 bases. Germline CDR1 SGHTA, CDR2 FQGTGA. CDR3 nucleotides: TGTGCCAGCAGCTCGAGCACAGATACGCAGTATTTT. Protein product: CASSSSTDTQYF.

This clone has more than one count but fewer than ten. The chain combines TRBV7-2 with TRBJ1-5; D not resolved. Trimming removed 9 bases at V and 0 bases at J, with 12 bases between. CDR3 size: 14 residues. CDR1 is SGHTA and CDR2 is FQGNSA in the germline V gene. This CDR3 reads CASGETNSNQPQHF. In DNA form, the CDR3 reads TGTGCCAGTGGGGAAACCAATAGCAATCAGCCCCAGCATTTT.

This chain joins TRBV15 and TRBJ1-1; unclear D gene. Germline V CDR1 and CDR2: LNHNV, YYDKDF (reference sequence). There are 15 residues in the CDR3. V lost 0 bases to trimming and J lost 5 bases, with 13 bases between them. The DNA for the CDR3 is TGTGCCACCAGCAGAGATCCGGGGTTTGGGACTGAAGCTTTCTTT. Its translation: CATSRDPGFGTEAFF.

The chain couples TRBV4-3 to TRBJ2-3, with 8 bases lining up with TRBD2. This CDR3 is built from 17 residues. V gave up 3 bases and J gave up 2 bases; unmatched junction bases: 10. CDR1 is LGHNA, CDR2 YSLEER, per germline. Here the CDR3 reads CASSHVRGGLDTDTQYF. The CDR3 DNA follows: TGCGCCAGCAGCCATGTACGGGGGGGCCTTGACACAGATACGCAGTATTTT.

The chain links TRBV1 to TRBJ1-2; the table's D call of TRBD1 was not tested on the DNA. TRBV1 is annotated as a pseudogene. There are 16 residues in the CDR3. Here the CDR3 reads CTSSQPRQGNNYGYTF. In DNA, the CDR3 is TGCACCAGCAGCCAACCGAGACAGGGGAATAACTATGGCTACACCTTC.

The V and J genes are TRBV7-2 and TRBJ1-6; no clear D. This CDR3 comprises 14 residues. The V end lost 2 bases, the J end lost 5 bases, and 7 bases lay between the germline ends. Germline-derived CDR1 and CDR2 are SGHTA and FQGNSA. The CDR3 coding sequence is TGTGCCAGCAGCTTACTCCCGGATAATTCACCCCTCCACTTT. This encodes CASSLLPDNSPLHF.

This clone has a single count. The CDR3 DNA follows: TGTGCCAGCAGTCTGGCGGGACAGAACTATGGCTACACCTTC. Translation gives CASSLAGQNYGYTF. The chain links TRBV11-2 to TRBJ1-2; 7 bases line up with TRBD1. This CDR3 is built from 14 residues. Trimming cost V 6 bases and J 2 bases; bases outside gene matches: 6. CDR1 and CDR2 from the germline V gene are SGHAT and FQNNGV.

V usage is TRBV7-6 and J usage is TRBJ1-1; D is uncertain. The CDR3 is 13 amino acids. V lost 1 base and J 1 base, leaving 4 bases between the germline ends. Germline-derived CDR1 and CDR2 are SGHVS and FNYEAQ. In DNA form, the CDR3 reads TGTGCCAGCAGCTTAGGGCAGAACACTGAAGCTTTCTTT. Translated, it gives CASSLGQNTEAFF.

V and J are TRBV5-1 and TRBJ1-2; 8 nucleotides agree with TRBD1. J gave up 4 bases and V 2 bases, and 7 bases lay outside the gene matches. The CDR3 length is 15 residues. Per germline, CDR1 SGHRS and CDR2 YFSETQ. The CDR3 is CASSFQDREGYGYTF. The DNA of the CDR3 is TGCGCCAGCAGCTTCCAGGACAGGGAGGGCTATGGCTACACCTTC.

The chain links TRBV2 to TRBJ2-5, with D possibly being TRBD1 or TRBD2 (5 bases each). Germline CDR1 is SNHLY and CDR2 is FYNNEI. With 1 base removed from V and 5 bases from J, the gap between germline ends came to 11 bases. The CDR3 sequence is 14 residues long. CDR3 in DNA: TGTGCCAGCAGTGAAGTGGCCAGGGACGAGACCCAGTACTTC. Residues: CASSEVARDETQYF.

The rearrangement uses TRBV10-3 and TRBJ2-7, with unresolved D. The CDR3 is made up of 16 amino acids. Germline V lookup: CDR1 ENHRY, CDR2 SYGVKD. Trimming cost V 2 bases and J 1 base, with 15 bases left between them. This CDR3 is CAISENKGLSSYEQYF. CDR3 bases: TGTGCCATCAGTGAGAATAAGGGTCTGAGTTCCTACGAGCAGTACTTC.

The rearrangement links TRBV5-8 to TRBJ2-2, with D tentatively TRBD2 (6 bases). The CDR3 spans 15 residues. The germline V gene has CDR1 SGHTS and CDR2 YDEGEE. V was pared by 3 bases and J by 0 bases, with 9 bases between. CDR3 nucleotides: TGTGCCAGCAGCTGGGGCGGGACGAACACCGGGGAGCTGTTTTTT. It codes for CASSWGGTNTGELFF. The complete variable domain, with remaining parts taken from reference TRBV5-8 and TRBJ2-2, reads EAGVTQSPTHLIKTRGQQATLRCSPISGHTSVYWYQQALGLGLQFLLWYDEGEERNRGNFPPRFSGRQFPNYSSELNVNALELEDSALYLCASSWGGTNTGELFFGEGSRLTVL.

The chain has TRBV19 and TRBJ1-1, with D maybe TRBD1 (5 bases). Germline V lookup: CDR1 LNHDA, CDR2 SQIVND (reference sequence). CDR3 size: 14 residues. V was pared by 5 bases and J by 2 bases, with 12 bases between. CDR3 in DNA: TGTGCCAGTAGTTCATCCAGGGCTAACACTGAAGCTTTCTTT. Its protein is CASSSSRANTEAFF.

The chain is built from TRBV29-1 and TRBJ1-1, with D perhaps TRBD1 (5 bases). Looked up from germline, CDR1 is SQVTM and CDR2 is ANQGSEA. V dropped 7 bases and J dropped 1 base, with 10 bases sitting between them. This CDR3 has 12 residues. CDR3: CSARGGNTEAFF. DNA of the CDR3: TGCAGCGCTCGGGGGGGGAACACTGAAGCTTTCTTT.

The rearrangement joins TRBV28 to TRBJ2-3; D gene uncertain. Germline CDR1 MDHEN, CDR2 SYDVKM. V lost 6 bases to trimming and J lost 12 bases, with 16 bases between them. The CDR3 length is 12 residues. CDR3 coding DNA: TGTGCCAGCAGCAACACCCTGTGGCTTCAGTATTTT. Its translation is CASSNTLWLQYF.